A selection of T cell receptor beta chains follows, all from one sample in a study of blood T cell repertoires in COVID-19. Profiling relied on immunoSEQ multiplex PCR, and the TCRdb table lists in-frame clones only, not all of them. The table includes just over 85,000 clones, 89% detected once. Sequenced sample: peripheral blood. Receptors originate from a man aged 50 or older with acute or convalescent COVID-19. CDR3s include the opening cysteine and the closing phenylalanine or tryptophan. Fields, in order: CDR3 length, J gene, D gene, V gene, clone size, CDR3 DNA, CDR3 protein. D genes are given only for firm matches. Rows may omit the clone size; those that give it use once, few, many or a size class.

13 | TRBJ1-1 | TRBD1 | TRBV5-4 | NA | TGTGCCAGCGGACCGGGACAGGGGATTGTGGCTTTCTTT | CASGPGQGIVAFF
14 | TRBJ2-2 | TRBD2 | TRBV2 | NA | TGTGCCAGCGTAGCGGGCCCGAACACCGGGGAGCTGTTTTTT | CASVAGPNTGELFF
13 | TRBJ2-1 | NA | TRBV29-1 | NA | TGCAGCGTTGTGAAGGGGGCGGGGAATGAGCAGTTCTTC | CSVVKGAGNEQFF
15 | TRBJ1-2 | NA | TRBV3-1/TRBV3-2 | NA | TGTGCCAGCAGCCAAGATAATGGGGGCGGATATGGCTACACCTTC | CASSQDNGGGYGYTF
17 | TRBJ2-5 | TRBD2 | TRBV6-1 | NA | TGTGCCAGCAGTGGGGGCCCAGCGGGGGCCCTCCAAGAGACCCAGTACTTC | CASSGGPAGALQETQYF
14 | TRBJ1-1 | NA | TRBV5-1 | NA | TGCGCCAGGACCCGCGGGGCCGCGAACACTGAAGCTTTCTTT | CARTRGAANTEAFF
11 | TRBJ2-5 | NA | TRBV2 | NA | TGTGCCAGCAGTTCCGGGGAGACCCAGTACTTC | CASSSGETQYF
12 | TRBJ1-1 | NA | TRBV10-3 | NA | TGTGCCATCGTACAGGGCAACACTGAAGCTTTCTTT | CAIVQGNTEAFF
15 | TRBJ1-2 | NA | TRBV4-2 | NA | TGTGCCAGCAGCCAAGCTTCAGGAGCAGGGCCTGGCTACACCTTC | CASSQASGAGPGYTF
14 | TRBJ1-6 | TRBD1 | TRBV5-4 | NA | TGTGCCAGCAGCTTGGCAGGGGGGAATTCACCCCTCCACTTT | CASSLAGGNSPLHF
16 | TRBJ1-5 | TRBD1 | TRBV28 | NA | TGCTCCATTGGGCCCGTCAGACGGGACAGTCGGCAGCCCCAGCATTTT | CSIGPVRRDSRQPQHF
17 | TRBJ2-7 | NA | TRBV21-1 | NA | TGTGCCAGCAGCAAATGGAGGACAGGGGGTCGGTCCTACGAGCAGTACTTC | CASSKWRTGGRSYEQYF
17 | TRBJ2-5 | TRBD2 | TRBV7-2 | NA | TGTGCCAGCAGCTTAGAGGGCGGCGGGGGGGCCTTAGAGACCCAGTACTTC | CASSLEGGGGALETQYF
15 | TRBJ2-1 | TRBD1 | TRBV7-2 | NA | TGTGCCAGCAGCTTAGGACAGGGGAGAGATAATGAGCAGTTCTTC | CASSLGQGRDNEQFF
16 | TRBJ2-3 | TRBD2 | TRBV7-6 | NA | TGTGCCAGCAGCTTCAGCGGGGGGACTAGCACAGATACGCAGTATTTT | CASSFSGGTSTDTQYF
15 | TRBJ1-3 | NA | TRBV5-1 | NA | TGCGCCAGCAGCCCCGGGGGGGGGCCTGAAAACACCATATATTTT | CASSPGGGPENTIYF
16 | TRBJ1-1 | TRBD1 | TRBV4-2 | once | TGTGCCAGCAGCCAACCCCTACAGGGGAAGAACACTGAAGCTTTCTTT | CASSQPLQGKNTEAFF
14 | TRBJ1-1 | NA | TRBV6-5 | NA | TGTGCCAGCACTAGCAGGACCGCCGGCACTGAAGCTTTCTTT | CASTSRTAGTEAFF
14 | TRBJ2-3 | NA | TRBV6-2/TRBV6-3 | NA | TGTGCCAGCAGTTATTCACTAGTCCAAGATACGCAGTATTTT | CASSYSLVQDTQYF
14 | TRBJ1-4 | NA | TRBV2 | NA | TGTGCCAGCAGATCGAGTCCGGCTAATGAAAAACTGTTTTTT | CASRSSPANEKLFF
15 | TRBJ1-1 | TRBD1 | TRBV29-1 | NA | TGCAGCGTTGGACAGGGGGCAGGAATGAACACTGAAGCTTTCTTT | CSVGQGAGMNTEAFF
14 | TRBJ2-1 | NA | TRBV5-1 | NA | TGCGCCAGCAGCTTGGCCGGGGGTCGGAATGAGCAGTTCTTC | CASSLAGGRNEQFF
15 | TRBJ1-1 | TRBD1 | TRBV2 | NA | TGTGCCAGCAGTGTCGGACAGGGGGCACACACTGAAGCTTTCTTT | CASSVGQGAHTEAFF
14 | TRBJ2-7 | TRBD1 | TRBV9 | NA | TGTGCCAGCAGCCCCGGGACAGGGAACTACGAGCAGTACTTC | CASSPGTGNYEQYF
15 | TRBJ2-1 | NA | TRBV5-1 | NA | TGCGCCAGCAGCTTGATGACCGTTGTGGCGGATGAGCAGTTCTTC | CASSLMTVVADEQFF
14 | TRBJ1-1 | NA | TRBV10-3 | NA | TGTGCCATCAGTGAGTCGACAGGGAACACTGAAGCTTTCTTT | CAISESTGNTEAFF
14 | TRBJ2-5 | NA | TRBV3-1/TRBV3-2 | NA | TGTGCCAGCAGCCATAAAGCTAACCAAGAGACCCAGTACTTC | CASSHKANQETQYF
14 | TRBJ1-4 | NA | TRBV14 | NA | TGTGCCAGCAGCCAAGCGGGGGTAAATGAAAAACTGTTTTTT | CASSQAGVNEKLFF
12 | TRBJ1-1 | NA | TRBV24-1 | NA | TGTGCCACCAGTGACACGGACAGTGAAGCTTTCTTT | CATSDTDSEAFF
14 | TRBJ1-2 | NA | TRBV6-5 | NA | TGTGCCAGCAGTTACCGGCAGGGAATAGAAGGCTACACCTTC | CASSYRQGIEGYTF
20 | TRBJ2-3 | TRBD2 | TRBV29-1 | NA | TGCAGCGTTTGCGTGGGTTTGGCTAGCGGGGGGGCCTCGGCGGGATATGCGCAGTATTTT | CSVCVGLASGGASAGYAQYF
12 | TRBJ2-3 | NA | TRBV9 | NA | TGTGCCAGCAGCCTTAGCGCAGATACGCAGTATTTT | CASSLSADTQYF
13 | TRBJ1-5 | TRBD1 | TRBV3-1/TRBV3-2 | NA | TGTGCCAGCAGTAGGGACAGAGATCAGCCCCAGCATTTT | CASSRDRDQPQHF
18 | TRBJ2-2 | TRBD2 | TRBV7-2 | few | TGTGCCAGCAGCCTGGGGACTAGCGGGGGGCTGGCCACCGGGGAGCTGTTTTTT | CASSLGTSGGLATGELFF
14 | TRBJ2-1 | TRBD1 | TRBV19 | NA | TGTGCCAGTACCCTAGGGACAGGGCCCAATGAGCAGTTCTTC | CASTLGTGPNEQFF
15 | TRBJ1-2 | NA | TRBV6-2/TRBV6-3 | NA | TGTGCCAGCAGTTACTCCCTGGAGATCGCCTATGGCTACACCTTC | CASSYSLEIAYGYTF
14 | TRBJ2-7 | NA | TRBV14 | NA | TGTGCCAGCAGCCAAGGGTCACGGGCCTACGAGCAGTACTTC | CASSQGSRAYEQYF
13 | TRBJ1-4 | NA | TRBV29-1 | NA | TGCAGCGTACGACAGGCCCCGGGTGAAAAACTGTTTTTT | CSVRQAPGEKLFF
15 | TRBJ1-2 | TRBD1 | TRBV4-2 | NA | TGTGCCAGCAGCCAGGTCGGGACAGGGGGCGGTGGCTACACCTTC | CASSQVGTGGGGYTF
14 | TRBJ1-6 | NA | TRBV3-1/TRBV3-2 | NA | TGTGCCAGCAGCCAAGTACAGGGTTACTCACCCCTCCACTTT | CASSQVQGYSPLHF
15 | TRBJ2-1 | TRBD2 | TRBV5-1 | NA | TGCGCCAGCAGCGAACTAGCGGGGGGGAACAATGAGCAGTTCTTC | CASSELAGGNNEQFF
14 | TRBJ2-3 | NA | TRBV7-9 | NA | TGTGCCAGCAGCTTAGGACAGCGCACAGATACGCAGTATTTT | CASSLGQRTDTQYF
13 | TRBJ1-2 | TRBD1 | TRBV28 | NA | TGTGCCAGCAGTTTACAGGGGGCGCAAGGCTACACCTTC | CASSLQGAQGYTF
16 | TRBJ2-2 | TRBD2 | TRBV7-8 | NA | TGTGCCAGCAGGTTCCTAGCGGGGGGGAACACCGGGGAGCTGTTTTTT | CASRFLAGGNTGELFF
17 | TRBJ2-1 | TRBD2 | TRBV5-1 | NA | TGCGCCAGCAGCCCAGGGACTAGCGGGGGGGCCGGCGATGAGCAGTTCTTC | CASSPGTSGGAGDEQFF
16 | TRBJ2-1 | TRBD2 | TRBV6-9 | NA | TGTGCCAGCGGGCCCAGCGGGGGCCAAAAACATCGCGAGCAGTTCTTC | CASGPSGGQKHREQFF
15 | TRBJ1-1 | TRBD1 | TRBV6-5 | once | TGTGCCAGCAGCCCGGACAGGGGATGGAACACTGAAGCTTTCTTT | CASSPDRGWNTEAFF
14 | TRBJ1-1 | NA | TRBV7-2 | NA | TGTGCCAGCAGCCAATTGACAGCGAACACTGAAGCTTTCTTT | CASSQLTANTEAFF
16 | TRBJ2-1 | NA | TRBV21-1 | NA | TGTGCCAGCAGCAAAGTCGGCTCTAGCTCCTACAATGAGCAGTTCTTC | CASSKVGSSSYNEQFF
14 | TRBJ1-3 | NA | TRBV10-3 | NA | TGTGCCACCCTAGATCAGGGCTCTGGAAACACCATATATTTT | CATLDQGSGNTIYF
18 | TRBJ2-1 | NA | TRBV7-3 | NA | TGTGCCAGCAGCTTAGGAGGGGTAGGACTAACCTCCTACAATGAGCAGTTCTTC | CASSLGGVGLTSYNEQFF
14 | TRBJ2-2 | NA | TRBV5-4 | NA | TGTGCCAGCAGCTTGCCGGGGGGCTCCGGGGAGCTGTTTTTT | CASSLPGGSGELFF
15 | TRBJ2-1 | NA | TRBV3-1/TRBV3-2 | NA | TGTGCCAGCAGCCAAGACGCGGATACCTACAATGAGCAGTTCTTC | CASSQDADTYNEQFF
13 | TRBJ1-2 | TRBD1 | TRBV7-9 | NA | TGTGCCAGCAGCCCGACAGGGGAGGGTGGCTACACCTTC | CASSPTGEGGYTF
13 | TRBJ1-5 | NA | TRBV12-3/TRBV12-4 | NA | TGTGCCAGCAGTTTCGGGGGCAATCAGCCCCAGCATTTT | CASSFGGNQPQHF